The 18 T cell receptor beta chains listed next were all sequenced from one sample in a study of control samples from healthy donors and cancer patients. The table came from immunoSEQ multiplex PCR; TCRdb's copy has only in-frame clones and leaves some out. This sample has 130,000 or so clones, with approximately 87% found just once. Source material: blood. The receptors originated from a man aged 30-40 years in good health.

The chain couples TRBV27 to TRBJ1-1, with D maybe TRBD1 (5 bases). The CDR3 is 15 residues long. The germline V gene encodes CDR1 MNHEY and CDR2 SMNVEV (reference sequence). V was trimmed by 0 bases and J by 4 bases, leaving 12 bases between them. The CDR3 loop reads CASSLSGQGSTEAFF. As DNA, the CDR3 is TGTGCCAGCAGTTTATCAGGGCAGGGTAGCACTGAAGCTTTCTTT.

The count of this clone is one. V is TRBV25-1 and J is TRBJ1-3; TRBD1 aligns across 7 bases. The ends lost 1 base at V and 0 bases at J; junction bases unmatched: 6. CDR3 length: 17 residues. The germline V gene has CDR1 MGHDK and CDR2 SYGVNS. CDR3 nucleotide sequence: TGTGCCAGCAGTGAATCCCCGGACAGGAGCTCTGGAAACACCATATATTTT. Translated, it gives CASSESPDRSSGNTIYF.

The chain uses TRBV4-1 and TRBJ2-7; no definite D call. Trimming took off 0 bases at V and 2 bases at J, with 11 bases between the two ends. CDR1 and CDR2 from the germline V gene are MGHRA and YSYEKL. CDR3 length: 15 amino acids. CDR3 coding DNA: TGCGCCAGCAGCCAAGAAAACGGCAGAGCCTACGAGCAGTACTTC. Its protein product is CASSQENGRAYEQYF.

The chain has TRBV24-1 and TRBJ1-5; D is unclear. V lost 5 bases, J lost 1 base, and 8 bases lay in between. The CDR3 is 14 residues long. From germline, CDR1 is KGHDR and CDR2 SFDVKD. CDR3 loop: CATSAPGSNQPQHF. DNA of the CDR3: TGTGCCACCAGTGCTCCAGGAAGCAATCAGCCCCAGCATTTT.

The V gene is TRBV5-6, the J gene TRBJ1-2; 9 bases are a match to TRBD1. Germline-derived CDR1 and CDR2 are SGHDT and YYEEEE. CDR3 size: 13 residues. V lost 1 base to trimming and J lost 8 bases; unmatched junction nucleotides: 3. CDR3 DNA: TGTGCCAGCAGCTTGTGGACAGGGGACGGCTACACCTTC. Protein: CASSLWTGDGYTF. Based on the CDR3 plus reference TRBV5-6 and TRBJ1-2, the full variable domain is DAGVTQSPTHLIKTRGQQVTLRCSPKSGHDTVSWYQQALGQGPQFIFQYYEEEERQRGNFPDRFSGHQFPNYSSELNVNALLLGDSALYLCASSLWTGDGYTFGSGTRLTVV.

The rearrangement uses TRBV11-2 and TRBJ1-1; D is ambiguous. This CDR3 spans 16 amino acids. V lost 1 base and J 0 bases, leaving 12 bases between the germline ends. CDR1 SGHAT and CDR2 FQNNGV come from the germline V gene. The CDR3 DNA reads TGTGCCAGCAGCTTAGTCCCGAACCGCATGAACACTGAAGCTTTCTTT. Translation: CASSLVPNRMNTEAFF.

This clone was recorded a few times. The chain combines TRBV12-3 or TRBV12-4 with TRBJ2-1; 7 positions agree with TRBD2. The CDR3 extends over 13 amino acids. The ends lost 0 bases at V and 8 bases at J; junction bases unmatched: 1. CDR3 protein: CASSLAGRDEQFF. CDR3 nucleotide sequence: TGTGCCAGCAGTTTAGCGGGGAGGGATGAGCAGTTCTTC.

This clone was seen a handful of times. Distinct nucleotide sequences in the sample also encode this CDR3. The chain employs TRBV5-1 and TRBJ2-5, with D hard to call. Germline values: CDR1 SGHRS, CDR2 YFSETQ. The ends were cut back, 0 bases at V and 3 bases at J, with 9 bases in the middle. This CDR3 is built from 14 residues. DNA of the CDR3: TGCGCCAGCAGCTTGGAGACGGTTGAAGAGACCCAGTACTTC. Translating it yields CASSLETVEETQYF.

The chain joins TRBV7-2 to TRBJ1-5; D not certain. From germline, CDR1 is SGHTA and CDR2 FQGNSA. The CDR3 is 15 residues long. V shed 1 base and J shed 4 bases, with 11 bases lying between them. The CDR3 spells CASSLGGVVNQPQHF. The DNA for the CDR3 is TGTGCCAGCAGCTTAGGAGGTGTAGTAAATCAGCCCCAGCATTTT.

The rearrangement joins TRBV6-2 or TRBV6-3 to TRBJ1-6, with D perhaps TRBD1 (5 bases). V gave up 5 bases and J gave up 11 bases, with 10 bases separating them. The CDR3 is made up of 12 amino acids. Germline V gene data show CDR1 as MNHEY and CDR2 as SVGEGT. This CDR3 reads CASSIRVAPLHF. In DNA form, the CDR3 reads TGTGCCAGCAGTATCAGGGTGGCACCCCTCCACTTT.

This sequence joins TRBV11-3 and TRBJ1-5; D is ambiguous. V lost 0 bases and J 6 bases, leaving 6 bases between the germline ends. The germline CDR1 and CDR2 sequences are SGHNT and YENEEA. The CDR3 covers 13 residues. Here the CDR3 reads CASSLDRGQPQHF. As DNA, the CDR3 is TGTGCCAGCAGCTTAGATCGGGGTCAGCCCCAGCATTTT.

J is TRBJ1-6 and V is TRBV6-1, with D tentatively TRBD1 (5 bases). This CDR3 is built from 15 residues. CDR1 and CDR2 (germline): MNHNS, SASEGT. V was trimmed by 3 bases and J by 7 bases, leaving 13 bases between them. The CDR3 DNA sequence: TGTGCCAGCAGTGAGACCGGGACGGACAATTCACCCCTCCACTTT. Its protein is CASSETGTDNSPLHF.

The chain has TRBV24-1 and TRBJ2-2, with 8 bases fitting TRBD1. Germline V gene lookup returns CDR1 KGHDR and CDR2 SFDVKD. V lost 9 bases, J lost 5 bases, and 7 bases stayed unmatched. This CDR3 has 14 residues. DNA of the CDR3: TGTGCCACCGCTGACAGGGGTCATACCGGGGAGCTGTTTTTT. Its protein is CATADRGHTGELFF.

This chain links TRBV9 with TRBJ1-4; D gene unclear. Per the germline V gene, CDR1 is SGDLS and CDR2 is YYNGEE. V lost 0 bases to trimming and J lost 8 bases, with 14 bases between them. There are 15 residues in the CDR3. CDR3 sequence (DNA): TGTGCCAGCAGCGTAGCTGGGAACCGGTGGGAAAAACTGTTTTTT. The encoded protein is CASSVAGNRWEKLFF.

The chain is built from TRBV30 and TRBJ2-3; 7 nucleotides agree with TRBD2. V was clipped by 1 base and J by 4 bases; unmatched bases: 5. The CDR3 consists of 14 residues. The V gene's germline CDR1 is GTSNPN and CDR2 SVGIG (reference sequence). DNA of the CDR3: TGTGCCTGGAGTGGTGGCGGGAGCTCAGATACGCAGTATTTT. Its protein is CAWSGGGSSDTQYF.

This chain uses TRBV6-5 with TRBJ1-4; perhaps TRBD1 as D (6 bases). The CDR3 loop spans 15 amino acids. CDR1 and CDR2 from the germline V gene are MNHEY and SVGAGI. Between the trimmed V and J ends, which lost 5 bases and 3 bases, there was a span of 13 bases. CDR3 DNA sequence: TGTGCCAGCAGTACTGGGGGCACAGCTAATGAAAAACTGTTTTTT. Protein sequence: CASSTGGTANEKLFF.

The chain carries TRBV5-5 and TRBJ2-5, with TRBD1 matching over 8 bases. The CDR3 consists of 14 residues. From germline, CDR1 is SGHKS and CDR2 YYEKEE (reference sequence). V lost 4 bases and J lost 5; bases outside the gene matches: 7. The DNA for the CDR3 is TGTGCCAGCAGCCACGGACAGGGTGGGGAGACCCAGTACTTC. Its protein product is CASSHGQGGETQYF.

This clone was recorded once. This chain uses TRBV19 with TRBJ1-4, with D unclear. CDR3 length: 13 residues. Looked up from germline, CDR1 is LNHDA and CDR2 is SQIVND (reference sequence). V was clipped by 8 bases and J by 5 bases, with 12 bases between them. CDR3 amino acids: CASRLGGNEKLFF. As DNA, the CDR3 is TGTGCCAGTCGGCTCGGAGGAAATGAAAAACTGTTTTTT. Full variable domain (outside the CDR3, taken from reference TRBV19 and TRBJ1-4): DGGITQSPKYLFRKEGQNVTLSCEQNLNHDAMYWYRQDPGQGLRLIYYSQIVNDFQKGDIAEGYSVSREKKESFPLTVTSAQKNPTAFYLCASRLGGNEKLFFGSGTQLSVL.